These 7 T cell receptor beta chains originate from one sample sequenced in a study of cytomegalovirus exposure and HLA in healthy donors. In the PCR, 60 Vbeta and 13 Jbeta primers were used. Method: immunoSEQ multiplex PCR; TCRdb's copy keeps in-frame clones and lacks some. Among roughly 98,000 clones listed, roughly 80% were seen once. The sequenced material came from PBMCs. Receptor source: a man in his forties in good health and CMV-seronegative.

The chain combines TRBV11-3 with TRBJ2-5; D unclear. With 5 bases removed from V and 5 bases from J, the gap between germline ends came to 12 bases. Germline CDR1 reads SGHNT; CDR2 reads YENEEA. The CDR3 length is 13 residues. CDR3 sequence reads: CASSPRVTETQYF. DNA for the CDR3: TGTGCCAGCAGCCCCCGAGTTACGGAGACCCAGTACTTC.

The rearrangement links TRBV28 to TRBJ1-1; 9 bases agree with TRBD1. The V and J ends lost 6 bases and 4 bases, in that order; junction bases with no gene match: 12. CDR1 is MDHEN, CDR2 SYDVKM, per germline. This CDR3 is 16 amino acids long. The CDR3 sequence is CASRSGTGPFGTEAFF. In DNA, the CDR3 is TGTGCCAGCAGATCCGGGACAGGGCCGTTTGGCACTGAAGCTTTCTTT.

The V and J genes are TRBV4-3 and TRBJ1-5; D uncertain. The CDR3 is made up of 16 amino acids. Germline V lookup: CDR1 LGHNA, CDR2 YSLEER. Trimming removed 0 bases at V and 3 bases at J, with 12 bases between. The CDR3 nucleotides are TGCGCCAGCAGCCAAGAACCCTCGGGTTCCAATCAGCCCCAGCATTTT. Protein: CASSQEPSGSNQPQHF.

J is TRBJ2-3 and V is TRBV6-6; no clear D. Germline CDR1 and CDR2: MNHNY and SVGAGI (reference sequence). The CDR3 length is 15 residues. Between the trimmed V and J ends, which lost 0 bases and 2 bases, there was a span of 9 bases. The CDR3 region is CASSYSSPDTDTQYF. DNA of the CDR3: TGTGCCAGCAGTTACTCGAGTCCCGACACAGATACGCAGTATTTT.

The J gene is TRBJ1-4, the V gene TRBV6-1; 7 bases agree with TRBD1. Germline V gives CDR1 MNHNS, CDR2 SASEGT. This CDR3 is built from 15 residues. Unmatched junction bases numbered 6, after V lost 6 bases and J lost 2 bases. CDR3 region: CASRTQGLTNEKLFF. The CDR3 nucleotides are TGTGCCAGCAGGACACAGGGGCTGACTAATGAAAAACTGTTTTTT.

This chain links TRBV19 with TRBJ2-5; 7 positions match TRBD1. Germline V lookup: CDR1 LNHDA, CDR2 SQIVND (reference sequence). The CDR3 loop spans 14 amino acids. V shed 7 bases and J 1 base; nucleotides not matched to a gene: 6. The CDR3 DNA sequence: TGTGCCAGTACCGCGACAGGGATCCAAGAGACCCAGTACTTC. Translated: CASTATGIQETQYF. The full variable domain, rest sourced from reference TRBV19 and TRBJ2-5, is DGGITQSPKYLFRKEGQNVTLSCEQNLNHDAMYWYRQDPGQGLRLIYYSQIVNDFQKGDIAEGYSVSREKKESFPLTVTSAQKNPTAFYLCASTATGIQETQYFGPGTRLLVL.

This clone was counted between two and nine times. V gene TRBV7-8 combines with J gene TRBJ1-5; D may be TRBD1 (5 bases). The V and J ends lost 4 bases and 3 bases respectively, with 10 bases between them. This CDR3 contains 14 residues. The germline V gene has CDR1 SGHVS and CDR2 FQNEAQ. CDR3 in amino acids: CASSSTELNQPQHF. The DNA for the CDR3 is TGTGCCAGCAGCTCGACAGAGCTCAATCAGCCCCAGCATTTT.